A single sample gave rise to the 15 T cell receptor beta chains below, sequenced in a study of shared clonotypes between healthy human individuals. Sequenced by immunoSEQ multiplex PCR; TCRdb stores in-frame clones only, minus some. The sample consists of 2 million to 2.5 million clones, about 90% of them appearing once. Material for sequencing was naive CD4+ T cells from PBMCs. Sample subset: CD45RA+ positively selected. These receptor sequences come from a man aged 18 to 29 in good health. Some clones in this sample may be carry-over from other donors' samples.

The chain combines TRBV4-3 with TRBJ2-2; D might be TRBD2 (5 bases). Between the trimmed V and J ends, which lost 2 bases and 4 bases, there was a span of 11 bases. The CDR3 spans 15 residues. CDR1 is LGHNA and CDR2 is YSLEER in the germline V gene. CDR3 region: CASSQPLLGTGELFF. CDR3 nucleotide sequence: TGCGCCAGCAGCCAACCCCTACTAGGCACCGGGGAGCTGTTTTTT.

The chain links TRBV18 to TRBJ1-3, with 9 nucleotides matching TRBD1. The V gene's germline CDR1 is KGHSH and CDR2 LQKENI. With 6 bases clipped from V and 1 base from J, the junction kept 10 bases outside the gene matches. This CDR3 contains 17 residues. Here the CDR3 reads CASSWTGERGSGNTIYF. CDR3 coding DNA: TGTGCCAGCTCCTGGACAGGGGAAAGAGGTTCTGGAAACACCATATATTTT.

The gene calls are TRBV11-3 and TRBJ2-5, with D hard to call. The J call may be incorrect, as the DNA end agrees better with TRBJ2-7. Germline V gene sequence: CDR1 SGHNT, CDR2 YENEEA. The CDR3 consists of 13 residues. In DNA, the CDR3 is TGTGCCAGCAGCTTAGGAGCGAGCAACGAGCAGTACTTC. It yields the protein CASSLGASNEQYF.

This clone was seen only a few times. For the CDR3, the DNA is TGCGCCAGCAGCGATGGGACACTCAATCAGCCCCAGCATTTT. Its protein product is CASSDGTLNQPQHF. V is TRBV5-1 and J is TRBJ1-5, with TRBD1 as a possible D gene (6 bases). The CDR3 loop spans 14 amino acids. Trimming took 4 bases from V and 3 from J, leaving 11 bases between them. CDR1 SGHRS and CDR2 YFSETQ come from the germline V gene.

CDR3 nucleotide sequence: TGTGCCAGCGGGGGGACAGCTAGCACAGATACGCAGTATTTT. This sequence encodes CASGGTASTDTQYF. The rearrangement joins TRBV28 to TRBJ2-3; possibly TRBD1 for D (7 bases). Germline V CDR1 and CDR2: MDHEN, SYDVKM. This CDR3 has 14 residues. The V and J ends lost 8 bases and 0 bases respectively, with 12 bases between them.

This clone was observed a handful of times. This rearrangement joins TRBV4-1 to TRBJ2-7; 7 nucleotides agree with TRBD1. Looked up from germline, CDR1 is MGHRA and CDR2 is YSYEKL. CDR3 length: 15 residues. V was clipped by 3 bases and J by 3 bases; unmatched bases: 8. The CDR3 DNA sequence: TGCGCCAGCAGCCAGAATGGACAGGCGTTCTACGAGCAGTACTTC. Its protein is CASSQNGQAFYEQYF.

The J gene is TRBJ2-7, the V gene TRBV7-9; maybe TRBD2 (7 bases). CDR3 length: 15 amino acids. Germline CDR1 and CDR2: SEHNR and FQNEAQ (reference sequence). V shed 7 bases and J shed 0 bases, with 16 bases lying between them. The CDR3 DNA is TGTGCCAGCACCTCCTTGGCGGGGGCCTCCTACGAGCAGTACTTC. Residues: CASTSLAGASYEQYF.

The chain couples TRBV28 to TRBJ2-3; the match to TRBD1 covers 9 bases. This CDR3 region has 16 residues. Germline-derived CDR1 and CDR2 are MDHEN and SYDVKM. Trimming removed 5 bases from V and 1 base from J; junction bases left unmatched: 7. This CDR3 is CASSKQGAARTDTQYF. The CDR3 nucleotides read TGTGCCAGCAGTAAACAGGGGGCGGCCCGCACAGATACGCAGTATTTT. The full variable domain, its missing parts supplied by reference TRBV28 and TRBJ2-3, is DVKVTQSSRYLVKRTGEKVFLECVQDMDHENMFWYRQDPGLGLRLIYFSYDVKMKEKGDIPEGYSVSREKKERFSLILESASTNQTSMYLCASSKQGAARTDTQYFGPGTRLTVL.

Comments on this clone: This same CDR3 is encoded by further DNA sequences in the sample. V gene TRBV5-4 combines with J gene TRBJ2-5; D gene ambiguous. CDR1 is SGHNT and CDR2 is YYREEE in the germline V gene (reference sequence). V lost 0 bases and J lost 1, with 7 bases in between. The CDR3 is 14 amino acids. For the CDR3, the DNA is TGTGCCAGCAGCTTGGGAAGGGCCCAAGAGACCCAGTACTTC. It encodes CASSLGRAQETQYF.

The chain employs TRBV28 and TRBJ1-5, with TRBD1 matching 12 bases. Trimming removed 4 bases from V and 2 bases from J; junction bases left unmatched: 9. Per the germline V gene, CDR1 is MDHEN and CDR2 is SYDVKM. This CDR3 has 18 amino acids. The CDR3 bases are TGTGCCAGCAGTTGGCCGGGACAGGGGGCGCCGGGCAATCAGCCCCAGCATTTT. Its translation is CASSWPGQGAPGNQPQHF.

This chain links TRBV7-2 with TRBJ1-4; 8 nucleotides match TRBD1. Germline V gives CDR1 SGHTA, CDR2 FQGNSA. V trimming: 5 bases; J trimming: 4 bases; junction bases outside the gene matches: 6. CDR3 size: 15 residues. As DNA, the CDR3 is TGTGCCAGCAGCCTGGGACAGGCTTATAATGAAAAACTGTTTTTT. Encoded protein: CASSLGQAYNEKLFF.

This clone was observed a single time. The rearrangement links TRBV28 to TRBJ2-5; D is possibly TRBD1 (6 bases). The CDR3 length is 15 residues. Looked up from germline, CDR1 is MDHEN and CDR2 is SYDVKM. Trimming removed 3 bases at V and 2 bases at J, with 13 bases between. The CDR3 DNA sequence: TGTGCCAGCAGTTTCCCCAGGGGCTTACAAGAGACCCAGTACTTC. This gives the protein CASSFPRGLQETQYF.

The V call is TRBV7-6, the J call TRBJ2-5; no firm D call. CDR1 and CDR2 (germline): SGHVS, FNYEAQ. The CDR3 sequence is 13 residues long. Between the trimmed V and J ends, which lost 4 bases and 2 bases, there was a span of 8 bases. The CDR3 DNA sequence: TGTGCCAGCAGCTCCATACCACAAGAGACCCAGTACTTC. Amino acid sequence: CASSSIPQETQYF.

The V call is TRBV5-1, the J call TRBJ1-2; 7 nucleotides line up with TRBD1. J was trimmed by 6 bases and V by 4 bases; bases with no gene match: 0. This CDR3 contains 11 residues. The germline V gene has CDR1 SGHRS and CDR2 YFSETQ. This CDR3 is CASSTGDGYTF. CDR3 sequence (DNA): TGCGCCAGCAGCACAGGGGATGGCTACACCTTC.

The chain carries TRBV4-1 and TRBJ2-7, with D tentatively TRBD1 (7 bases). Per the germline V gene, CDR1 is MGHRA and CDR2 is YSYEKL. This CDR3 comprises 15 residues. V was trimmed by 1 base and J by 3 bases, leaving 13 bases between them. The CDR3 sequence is CASSQGAGQNYEQYF. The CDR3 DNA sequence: TGCGCCAGCAGCCAAGGTGCGGGACAGAACTACGAGCAGTACTTC.